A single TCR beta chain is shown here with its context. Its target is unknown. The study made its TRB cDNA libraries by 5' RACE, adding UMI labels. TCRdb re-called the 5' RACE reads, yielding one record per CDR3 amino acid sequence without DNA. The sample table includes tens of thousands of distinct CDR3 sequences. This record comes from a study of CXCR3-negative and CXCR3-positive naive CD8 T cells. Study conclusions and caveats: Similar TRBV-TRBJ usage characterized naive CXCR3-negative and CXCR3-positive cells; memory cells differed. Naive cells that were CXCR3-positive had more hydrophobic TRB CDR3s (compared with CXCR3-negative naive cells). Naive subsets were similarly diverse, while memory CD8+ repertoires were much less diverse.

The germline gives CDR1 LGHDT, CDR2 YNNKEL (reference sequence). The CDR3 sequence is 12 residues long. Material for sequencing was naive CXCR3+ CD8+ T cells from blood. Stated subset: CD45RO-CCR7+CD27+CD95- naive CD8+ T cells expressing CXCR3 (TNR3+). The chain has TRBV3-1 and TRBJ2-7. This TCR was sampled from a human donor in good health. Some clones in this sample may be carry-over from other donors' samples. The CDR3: CASSGRSYEQYF.